The 20 T cell receptor beta chains below come from one sample, sequenced in a study of Ad26.COV2.S vaccination and SARS-CoV-2 variants (dated by TCRdb to the early 2020s). Libraries were constructed by the immunoSEQ multiplex PCR assay. The immuneACCESS repertoire file appears here via TCRdb, limited to in-frame rearrangements. These files lack a portion of the clones; in checked studies, under half of the deficit traces to unresolved V genes, and the cause of the others is not known. The sample table records about 470,000 clones; roughly 88% of these occur just once. The ten largest clones take up about 4.5% of the sample. Sample treatment or condition, as interpreted from the label and publication: about 20 received Ad26.COV2.S at low or high dose, single or two shots; roughly five received placebo; per-sample allocation not given. For vaccine and placebo recipients, the sequenced repertoires came from samples collected on day 63 after the first injection.

The sequencing here drew on peripheral blood, taken in a trial of Ad26.COV2.S vaccine versus placebo. Every receptor here comes from a person between 18 and 65 years old who received the Ad26.COV2.S COVID-19 vaccine or a placebo.

The chain links TRBV5-4 to TRBJ2-6; 12 nucleotides align to TRBD1. Germline CDR1 and CDR2: SGHNT and YYREEE (reference sequence). The CDR3 extends over 19 amino acids. After removal of 4 bases from V and 4 bases from J, the junction contained 12 bases not matched to a gene. CDR3: CASSGPSGQGAGGANVLTF. In DNA form, the CDR3 reads TGTGCCAGCAGCGGTCCCTCGGGACAGGGGGCGGGAGGGGCCAACGTCCTGACTTTC.

This clone showed up just once. The chain carries TRBV5-8 and TRBJ2-1, with D unresolved. Germline V CDR1 and CDR2: SGHTS, YDEGEE. The length of the CDR3 is 16 residues. The V and J ends lost 4 bases and 8 bases respectively, with 22 bases between them. CDR3 loop: CASSAFRARTFDEQFF. The CDR3 DNA reads TGTGCCAGCAGCGCCTTCCGGGCCAGAACCTTCGATGAGCAGTTCTTC.

The chain couples TRBV11-2 to TRBJ1-5; the D is unclear. This CDR3 has 13 amino acids. V gave up 0 bases and J gave up 5 bases, with 5 bases separating them. Germline V gene data show CDR1 as SGHAT and CDR2 as FQNNGV. The CDR3 bases are TGTGCCAGCAGCTTAGATAGGGATCAGCCCCAGCATTTT. Protein product: CASSLDRDQPQHF. Combining the CDR3 with reference TRBV11-2 and TRBJ1-5 gives the whole variable domain EAGVAQSPRYKIIEKRQSVAFWCNPISGHATLYWYQQILGQGPKLLIQFQNNGVVDDSQLPKDRFSAERLKGVDSTLKIQPAKLEDSAVYLCASSLDRDQPQHFGDGTRLSIL.

This rearrangement joins TRBV4-2 to TRBJ2-7; no clear D gene. Germline CDR1 and CDR2: LGHNA and YNFKEQ. The CDR3 is 14 residues long. Trimming left V 0 bases short and J 1 base short, with 7 bases between. CDR3 amino acids: CASSQEDRSYEQYF. The DNA of the CDR3 is TGTGCCAGCAGCCAAGAGGATAGGTCCTACGAGCAGTACTTC.

The J gene is TRBJ1-4, the V gene TRBV27; 7 nucleotides match TRBD1. CDR3 length: 16 residues. Trimming removed 0 bases from V and 7 bases from J; junction bases left unmatched: 8. CDR1 is MNHEY, CDR2 SMNVEV, per germline (reference sequence). CDR3 sequence (DNA): TGTGCCAGCAGTTTATCGAGGACAGGCCCCCCTGAAAAACTGTTTTTT. Amino acids: CASSLSRTGPPEKLFF.

V gene TRBV7-2 combines with J gene TRBJ1-2; TRBD1 matches 8 bases. V shed 5 bases, J shed 1 base, and the junction held 9 bases outside the gene matches. This CDR3 comprises 16 residues. Looked up from germline, CDR1 is SGHTA and CDR2 is FQGNSA. DNA of the CDR3: TGTGCCAGCAGCCGCCGGCGACAGGGGAATAACTATGGCTACACCTTC. This codes for CASSRRRQGNNYGYTF.

The rearrangement uses TRBV6-6 and TRBJ1-1; the match to TRBD1 covers 9 bases. With V trimmed by 4 bases and J by 1 base, 7 bases remained unmatched. CDR3 length: 16 residues. Germline CDR1 MNHNY, CDR2 SVGAGI (reference sequence). The CDR3 loop reads CASSFLPGQGNTEAFF. CDR3 DNA: TGTGCCAGCAGTTTTTTACCGGGACAGGGGAACACTGAAGCTTTCTTT.

The gene calls are TRBV28 and TRBJ2-1; no reliable D call. Trimming removed 4 bases at V and 12 bases at J, with 16 bases between. Germline V gene data show CDR1 as MDHEN and CDR2 as SYDVKM. This CDR3 has 13 residues. The CDR3 here is CASSSPARDRQFF. DNA of the CDR3: TGTGCCAGCAGTTCCCCAGCTAGAGATCGGCAGTTCTTC.

CDR3 nucleotides: TGTGCCAGTAGTATGACCGCCGGACTAGCGGGAGACGCCGGGGAGCTGTTTTTT. Protein sequence: CASSMTAGLAGDAGELFF. The chain carries TRBV19 and TRBJ2-2; 13 bases are a match to TRBD2. With 3 bases clipped from V and 6 bases from J, the junction kept 10 bases outside the gene matches. This CDR3 has 18 residues. CDR1 and CDR2 from the germline V gene are LNHDA and SQIVND (reference sequence).

V gene TRBV7-2 combines with J gene TRBJ2-7; D not resolved. This CDR3 spans 13 amino acids. Per the germline V gene, CDR1 is SGHTA and CDR2 is FQGNSA. V lost 5 bases, J lost 0 bases, and 8 bases lay in between. CDR3 in DNA: TGTGCCAGCAGCGAAATGAGCTCCTACGAGCAGTACTTC. The encoded protein is CASSEMSSYEQYF.

The gene calls are TRBV24-1 and TRBJ2-7, with TRBD2 matching 10 bases. Trimming at V came to 7 bases and at J to 0 bases, leaving 5 bases not matched to a gene. The CDR3 extends over 15 amino acids. CDR1 is KGHDR, CDR2 SFDVKD, per germline. The CDR3 sequence is CATSPGLAASYEQYF. The CDR3 coding sequence is TGTGCCACCAGCCCCGGACTAGCGGCCTCCTACGAGCAGTACTTC.

This clone was seen only once. The gene calls are TRBV19 and TRBJ2-7; D not resolved. CDR3 length: 15 amino acids. V was pared by 3 bases and J by 0 bases, with 12 bases between. Per the germline V gene, CDR1 is LNHDA and CDR2 is SQIVND (reference sequence). Here the CDR3 reads CASSILTSGSYEQYF. The CDR3 bases are TGTGCCAGTAGTATTTTGACATCGGGCTCCTACGAGCAGTACTTC.

The V and J genes are TRBV9 and TRBJ1-2; TRBD1 matches 7 bases. The CDR3 runs to 13 residues. Germline V gene sequence: CDR1 SGDLS, CDR2 YYNGEE. The V segment lost 2 bases and the J segment 4 bases; nucleotides outside the gene matches: 2. Written as DNA, the CDR3 is TGTGCCAGCAGCGTCCGGGACAGCTATGGCTACACCTTC. It specifies CASSVRDSYGYTF.

The gene calls are TRBV7-2 and TRBJ1-2, with D perhaps matching TRBD1 (5 bases). This CDR3 comprises 14 residues. CDR1 SGHTA and CDR2 FQGNSA come from the germline V gene. V dropped 1 base and J dropped 5 bases, with 11 bases sitting between them. The CDR3 nucleotides read TGTGCCAGCAGCTTAGGGCCCTCAGGGTATGGCTACACCTTC. Its protein is CASSLGPSGYGYTF.

The V and J genes are TRBV20-1 and TRBJ2-7; no definite D call. Germline loops: CDR1 DFQATT, CDR2 SNEGSKA (reference sequence). There are 11 residues in the CDR3. Trimming took 6 bases from V and 2 from J, leaving 8 bases between them. The CDR3 nucleotides are TGCAGTGCGAGGCTTACCTACGAGCAGTACTTC. Translating it yields CSARLTYEQYF.

The chain couples TRBV7-2 to TRBJ2-5, with 13 bases that match TRBD2. The trim removed 4 bases at V and 1 base at J, leaving 6 bases unmatched. The CDR3 covers 17 residues. CDR1 is SGHTA and CDR2 is FQGNSA in the germline V gene. In DNA, the CDR3 is TGTGCCAGCAGCTCACGGACTAGCGGGAGTTTCCAAGAGACCCAGTACTTC. This encodes CASSSRTSGSFQETQYF.

The genes are TRBV7-2 and TRBJ1-5; TRBD1 matches at 10 bases. From germline, CDR1 is SGHTA and CDR2 FQGNSA. V lost 5 bases, J lost 1 base, and 11 bases stayed unmatched. This CDR3 contains 18 residues. The CDR3 region has the DNA TGTGCCAGCAGCCCACCGCCTCAGGGACAGGGGAGCAATCAGCCCCAGCATTTT. Amino acids: CASSPPPQGQGSNQPQHF.

Details on this clone: Its ends do not fully match the called genes, so a read error is possible. The chain has TRBV7-7 and TRBJ1-1, with D unresolved. The CDR3 has 15 amino acids. Germline assignment: CDR1 SSHAT and CDR2 FNYEAQ (reference sequence). Written as DNA, the CDR3 is TGTGCTAGCAGCCCCATTAGTGGGCGGAGCACTGAAGCTTTCTTT. As protein: CASSPISGRSTEAFF.

The V call is TRBV11-1, the J call TRBJ1-1; 8 nucleotides match TRBD1. The CDR3 consists of 15 residues. V shed 2 bases and J 3 bases; nucleotides not matched to a gene: 5. CDR1 and CDR2 (germline): SGHAT, FQDESV (reference sequence). Here the CDR3 DNA reads TGTGCCAGCAGCTTATATGGACAGGGACACACTGAAGCTTTCTTT. It codes for CASSLYGQGHTEAFF.

The V call is TRBV11-2, the J call TRBJ2-7; unclear D gene. Per germline, CDR1 SGHAT and CDR2 FQNNGV. Trimming took off 2 bases at V and 5 bases at J, with 16 bases between the two ends. The CDR3 loop spans 15 amino acids. As DNA, the CDR3 is TGTGCCAGCAGCTTATCTTATACGGCAGAGAACGAGCAGTACTTC. Amino acids: CASSLSYTAENEQYF.